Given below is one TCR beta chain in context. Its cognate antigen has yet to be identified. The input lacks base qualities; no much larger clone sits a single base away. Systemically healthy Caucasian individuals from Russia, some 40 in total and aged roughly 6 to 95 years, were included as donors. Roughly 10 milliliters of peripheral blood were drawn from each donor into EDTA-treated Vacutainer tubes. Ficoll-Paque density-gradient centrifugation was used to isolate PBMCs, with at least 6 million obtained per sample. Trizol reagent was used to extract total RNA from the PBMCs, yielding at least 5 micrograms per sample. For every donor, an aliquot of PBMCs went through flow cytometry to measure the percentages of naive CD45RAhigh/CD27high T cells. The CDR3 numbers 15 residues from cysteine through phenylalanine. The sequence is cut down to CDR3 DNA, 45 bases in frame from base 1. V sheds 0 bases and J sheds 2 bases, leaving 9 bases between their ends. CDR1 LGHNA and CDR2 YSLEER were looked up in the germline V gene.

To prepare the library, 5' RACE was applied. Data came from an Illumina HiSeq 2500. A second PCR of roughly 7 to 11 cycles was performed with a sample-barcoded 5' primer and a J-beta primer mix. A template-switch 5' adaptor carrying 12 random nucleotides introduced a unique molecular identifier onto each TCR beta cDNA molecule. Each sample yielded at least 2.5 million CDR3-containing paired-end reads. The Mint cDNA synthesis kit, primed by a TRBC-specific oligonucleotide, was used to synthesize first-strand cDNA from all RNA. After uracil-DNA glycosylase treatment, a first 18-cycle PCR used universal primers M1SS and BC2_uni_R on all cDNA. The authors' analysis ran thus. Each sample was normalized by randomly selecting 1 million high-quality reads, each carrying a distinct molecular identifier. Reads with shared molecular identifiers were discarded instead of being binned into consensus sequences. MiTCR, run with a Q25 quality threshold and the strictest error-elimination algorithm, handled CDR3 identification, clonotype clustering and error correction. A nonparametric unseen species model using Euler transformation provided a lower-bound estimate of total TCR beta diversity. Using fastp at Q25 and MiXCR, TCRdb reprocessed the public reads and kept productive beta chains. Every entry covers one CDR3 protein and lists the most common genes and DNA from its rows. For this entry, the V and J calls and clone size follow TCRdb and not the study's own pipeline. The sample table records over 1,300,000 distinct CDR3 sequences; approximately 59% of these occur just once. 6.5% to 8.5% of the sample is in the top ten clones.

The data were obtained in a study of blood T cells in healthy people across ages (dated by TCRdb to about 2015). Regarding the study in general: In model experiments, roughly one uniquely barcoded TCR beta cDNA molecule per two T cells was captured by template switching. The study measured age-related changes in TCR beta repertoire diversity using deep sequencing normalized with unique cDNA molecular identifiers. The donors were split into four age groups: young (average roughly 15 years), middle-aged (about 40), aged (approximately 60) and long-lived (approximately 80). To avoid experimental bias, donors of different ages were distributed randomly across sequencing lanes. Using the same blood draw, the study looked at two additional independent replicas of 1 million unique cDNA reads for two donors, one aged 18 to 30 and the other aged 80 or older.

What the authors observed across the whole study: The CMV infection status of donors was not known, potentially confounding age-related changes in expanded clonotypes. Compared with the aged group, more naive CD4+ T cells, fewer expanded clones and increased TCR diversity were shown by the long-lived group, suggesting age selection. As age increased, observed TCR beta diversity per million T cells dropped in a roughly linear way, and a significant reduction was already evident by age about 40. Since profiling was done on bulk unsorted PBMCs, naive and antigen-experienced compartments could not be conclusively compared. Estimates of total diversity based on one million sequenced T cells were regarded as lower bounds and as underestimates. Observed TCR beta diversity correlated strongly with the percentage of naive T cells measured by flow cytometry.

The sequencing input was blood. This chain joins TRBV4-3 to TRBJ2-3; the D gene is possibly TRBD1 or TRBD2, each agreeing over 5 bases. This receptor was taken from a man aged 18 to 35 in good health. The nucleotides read TGCGCCAGCAGCCAAGATTTCGGGGCCACAGATACGCAGTATTTT. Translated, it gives CASSQDFGATDTQYF.